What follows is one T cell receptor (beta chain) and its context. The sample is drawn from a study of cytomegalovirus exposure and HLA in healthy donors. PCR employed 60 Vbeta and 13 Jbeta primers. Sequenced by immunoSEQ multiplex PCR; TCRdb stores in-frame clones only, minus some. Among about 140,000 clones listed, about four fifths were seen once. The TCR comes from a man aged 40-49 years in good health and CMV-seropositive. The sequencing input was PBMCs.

CDR3 in DNA: TGTGCCAGCAGCCAAGCCGCAGCGGGGGTTGTCTACGAGCAGTACTTC. Translation gives CASSQAAAGVVYEQYF. The rearrangement joins TRBV4-2 to TRBJ2-7; 8 positions match TRBD2. This CDR3 contains 16 residues. Trimming removed 1 base from V and 3 bases from J; junction bases left unmatched: 8. Per germline, CDR1 LGHNA and CDR2 YNFKEQ.